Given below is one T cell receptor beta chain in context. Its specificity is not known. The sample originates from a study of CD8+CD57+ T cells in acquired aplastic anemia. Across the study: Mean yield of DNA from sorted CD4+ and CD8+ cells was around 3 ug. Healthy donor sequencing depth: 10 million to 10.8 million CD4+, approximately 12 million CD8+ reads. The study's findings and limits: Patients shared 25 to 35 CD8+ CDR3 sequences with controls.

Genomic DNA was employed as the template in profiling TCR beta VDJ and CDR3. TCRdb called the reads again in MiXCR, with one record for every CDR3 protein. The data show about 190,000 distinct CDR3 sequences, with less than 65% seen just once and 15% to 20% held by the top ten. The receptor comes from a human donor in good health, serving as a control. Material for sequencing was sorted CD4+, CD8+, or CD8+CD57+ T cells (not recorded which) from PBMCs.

CDR3 nucleotide sequence: TGTGCCAGCAGTCACACGGGACAGATGAACACTGAAGCTTTCTTT. Residues: CASSHTGQMNTEAFF. V usage is TRBV12-3 or TRBV12-4 and J usage is TRBJ1-1; TRBD1 aligns across 7 bases. Unmatched junction bases numbered 6, after V lost 5 bases and J lost 0 bases. CDR3 length equals 15 residues.